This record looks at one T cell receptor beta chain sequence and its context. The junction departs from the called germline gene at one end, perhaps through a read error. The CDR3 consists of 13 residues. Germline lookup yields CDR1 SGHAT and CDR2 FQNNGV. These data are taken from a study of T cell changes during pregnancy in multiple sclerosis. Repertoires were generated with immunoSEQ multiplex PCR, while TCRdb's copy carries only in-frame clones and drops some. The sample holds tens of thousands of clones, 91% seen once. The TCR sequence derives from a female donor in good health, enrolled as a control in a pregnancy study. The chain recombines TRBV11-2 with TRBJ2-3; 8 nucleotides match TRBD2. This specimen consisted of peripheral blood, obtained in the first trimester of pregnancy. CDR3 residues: CASSLGEGLVIVF. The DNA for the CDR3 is TGTGCCAGCAGCTTAGGAGAGGGACTAGTAATCGTCTTT.